The next 20 T cell receptor beta chains were all read from a single sample in a study of blood T cells in healthy people across ages. Then a second PCR, running about 7 to 11 cycles, was carried out with a sample-barcoded 5' primer and a J-beta primer mix. TCRdb fed the 5' RACE reads into MiXCR, producing one record per CDR3 protein. The table lists roughly 1,800,000 distinct CDR3 sequences, approximately 50% of them singletons. Sequenced sample: blood. Receptors originate from a woman aged 40 to 50 in good health.

This clonotype was counted between two and nine times. The V and J genes are TRBV20-1 and TRBJ1-2; perhaps TRBD1 as D (5 bases). Germline V CDR1 and CDR2: DFQATT, SNEGSKA (reference sequence). The CDR3 is made up of 13 amino acids. The V and J ends lost 1 base and 4 bases respectively, with 10 bases between them. DNA of the CDR3: TGCAGTGCTAGAGGACAGTCACTCTATGGCTACACCTTC. Encoded protein: CSARGQSLYGYTF.

This clonotype was observed a few times. The genes are TRBV29-1 and TRBJ1-2; 9 bases are a match to TRBD1. CDR1 and CDR2 (germline): SQVTM, ANQGSEA. The CDR3 spans 14 residues. J lost 3 bases, V lost 3 bases, and 5 bases had no gene match. The CDR3 nucleotides are TGCAGCGTTGACTCGGGACAGGGTCACTATGGCTACACCTTC. This encodes CSVDSGQGHYGYTF.

The V and J genes are TRBV24-1 and TRBJ2-1; D gene unclear. V lost 9 bases and J 0 bases, leaving 11 bases between the germline ends. The germline V gene encodes CDR1 KGHDR and CDR2 SFDVKD. CDR3 size: 14 residues. The CDR3 sequence is CATEAQSSYNEQFF. CDR3 DNA sequence: TGTGCCACCGAGGCCCAAAGCTCCTACAATGAGCAGTTCTTC.

Of note for this clonotype: This could be a read error, since a much larger clone is one nucleotide away. CDR3: CASSLDGAATGTQYF. The CDR3 DNA reads as TGTGCCAGCAGCTTAGATGGGGCAGCCACAGGTACGCAGTATTTT. This chain joins TRBV11-2 and TRBJ2-3, with D tentatively TRBD1 (5 bases). The CDR3 is 15 amino acids. CDR1 is SGHAT, CDR2 FQNNGV, per germline.

The chain uses TRBV7-2 and TRBJ1-1; 10 nucleotides align to TRBD1. The V gene end was trimmed by 3 bases and the J gene end by 2 bases; junction bases not matched to a gene: 12. This CDR3 is 18 amino acids long. Germline-derived CDR1 and CDR2 are SGHTA and FQGNSA. CDR3 sequence: CASSFPTGTGVLNTEAFF. Written as DNA, the CDR3 is TGTGCCAGCAGCTTTCCAACCGGGACAGGGGTACTTAACACTGAAGCTTTCTTT.

V gene TRBV3-1 combines with J gene TRBJ2-1; D perhaps matches TRBD1 (6 bases). This CDR3 has 16 amino acids. Germline CDR1 and CDR2: LGHDT and YNNKEL (reference sequence). V lost 1 base and J lost 0, with 10 bases in between. The CDR3 sequence is CASSQGDRSSYNEQFF. The CDR3 DNA sequence: TGTGCCAGCAGCCAAGGTGACAGGAGCTCCTACAATGAGCAGTTCTTC.

The J gene is TRBJ1-6, the V gene TRBV7-9; D not resolved. Germline values: CDR1 SEHNR, CDR2 FQNEAQ (reference sequence). The CDR3 is 16 amino acids. The V end was cut by 4 bases, the J end by 6 bases, with 16 bases between. CDR3 bases: TGTGCCAGCAGCTCCCCCCCACTCAGGTTTAATTCACCCCTCCACTTT. It codes for CASSSPPLRFNSPLHF.

This clonotype was picked up a small number of times. The genes are TRBV27 and TRBJ2-5; TRBD2 matches 11 bases. This CDR3 spans 15 amino acids. V shed 4 bases and J 3 bases; nucleotides not matched to a gene: 4. CDR1 and CDR2 (germline): MNHEY, SMNVEV (reference sequence). CDR3 in amino acids: CASSSGTSGEETQYF. The CDR3 DNA is TGTGCCAGCAGTTCCGGGACTAGCGGAGAAGAGACCCAGTACTTC.

The chain combines TRBV7-2 with TRBJ1-5, with a tentative D call TRBD1 (5 bases). CDR1 is SGHTA, CDR2 FQGNSA, per germline. The CDR3 runs 15 residues. The ends were cut back, 3 bases at V and 6 bases at J, with 15 bases in the middle. The CDR3 spells CASSFSGTGIQPQHF. The DNA for the CDR3 is TGTGCCAGCAGCTTTTCGGGGACGGGAATTCAGCCCCAGCATTTT.

The rearrangement links TRBV5-1 to TRBJ2-5; no definite D call. The CDR3 runs to 15 residues. Germline CDR1 is SGHRS and CDR2 is YFSETQ. The ends were cut back, 0 bases at V and 5 bases at J, with 14 bases in the middle. The CDR3 loop is CASSLGNSGPETQYF. Written as DNA, the CDR3 is TGCGCCAGCAGCTTGGGGAATTCGGGCCCTGAGACCCAGTACTTC.

This clonotype was observed a single time. The chain links TRBV18 to TRBJ1-1, with 7 nucleotides matching TRBD1. After removal of 3 bases from V and 4 bases from J, the junction contained 8 bases not matched to a gene. The CDR3 runs 15 residues. The germline V gene encodes CDR1 KGHSH and CDR2 LQKENI. DNA of the CDR3: TGTGCCAGCTCACCTTCACAGGGGTCTTCCACTGAAGCTTTCTTT. Encoded protein: CASSPSQGSSTEAFF.

This clonotype was detected a few times. The gene calls are TRBV20-1 and TRBJ2-4; TRBD2 agrees at 8 bases. Trimming cost V 4 bases and J 0 bases; bases outside gene matches: 5. Germline-derived CDR1 and CDR2 are DFQATT and SNEGSKA (reference sequence). This CDR3 is built from 15 residues. As DNA, the CDR3 is TGCAGTGCTATCGAGCGGGGGCTAGCCAAAAACATTCAGTACTTC. As protein: CSAIERGLAKNIQYF.

This clonotype was detected a few times. V gene TRBV10-3 combines with J gene TRBJ2-1, with TRBD2 identical over 14 bases. Germline CDR1 and CDR2: ENHRY and SYGVKD. The CDR3 runs to 16 residues. The trim removed 10 bases at V and 7 bases at J, leaving 12 bases unmatched. The CDR3, as DNA: TGTGCCACGGGACTAGCGGGGGCCCTAGCGGGGAATGAGCAGTTCTTC. Residues: CATGLAGALAGNEQFF.

This chain connects TRBV11-2 to TRBJ2-3; perhaps D is TRBD1 or TRBD2 (5 bases each). The CDR3 contains 15 residues. Trimming took off 4 bases at V and 0 bases at J, with 11 bases between the two ends. Per the germline V gene, CDR1 is SGHAT and CDR2 is FQNNGV. CDR3 DNA: TGTGCCAGCAGCTCCCTAAGGGACAGCACAGATACGCAGTATTTT. It is translated as CASSSLRDSTDTQYF.

The chain employs TRBV12-3 or TRBV12-4 and TRBJ2-1; 7 bases line up with TRBD1. V shed 8 bases and J 5 bases; nucleotides not matched to a gene: 9. The CDR3 has 14 amino acids. CDR3 coding DNA: TGTGCCAGCGGCCCGGGACAGTCGGACAATGAGCAGTTCTTC. The encoded protein is CASGPGQSDNEQFF.

In this sample, this clonotype turned up a few times. The gene calls are TRBV9 and TRBJ2-3; D uncertain. V shed 4 bases and J shed 10 bases, with 13 bases lying between them. The CDR3 length is 12 residues. The germline CDR1 and CDR2 sequences are SGDLS and YYNGEE. The CDR3 region has the DNA TGTGCCAGCAGCCCCCAAGAACGGCCGCAGTATTTT. Protein: CASSPQERPQYF.

The gene calls are TRBV7-2 and TRBJ2-1; 7 nucleotides agree with TRBD1. This CDR3 region has 16 residues. Losses at the gene ends were 0 bases for V and 13 bases for J; bases not matched to a gene: 15. The germline gives CDR1 SGHTA, CDR2 FQGNSA. The CDR3 DNA reads as TGTGCCAGCAGCTTAGCGCTAGGACAGGCTGTAGGGACCCAGTTCTTC. It codes for CASSLALGQAVGTQFF.

The chain couples TRBV12-3 or TRBV12-4 to TRBJ2-5; TRBD1 matches at 10 bases. The J call may not be correct, given that the DNA end is closer to TRBJ2-7. This CDR3 has 16 residues. In DNA form, the CDR3 reads TGTGCCAGCAGTTTGGGGGCCGGGACAGGGGAAAGCGAGCAGTACTTC. Translated: CASSLGAGTGESEQYF.

V gene TRBV7-2 combines with J gene TRBJ2-7; 7 positions match TRBD2. Near its end, the DNA agrees better with TRBJ2-5, so the J call may be wrong. The CDR3 is 16 amino acids. CDR1 is SGHTA, CDR2 FQGNSA, per germline. The CDR3 is CASSPSPSSGGETQYF. The CDR3 coding sequence is TGTGCCAGCAGCCCCAGCCCATCTAGCGGCGGAGAGACCCAGTACTTC.

The gene calls are TRBV20-1 and TRBJ2-7, with 8 bases matching TRBD1. The V segment lost 3 bases and the J segment 3 bases; nucleotides outside the gene matches: 4. Germline loops: CDR1 DFQATT, CDR2 SNEGSKA (reference sequence). The CDR3 has 13 amino acids. The CDR3 is CSARDRDIYEQYF. The CDR3 coding sequence is TGCAGTGCTAGGGACAGGGACATCTACGAGCAGTACTTC.